This TCR beta chain originates from a study of blood T cell repertoires in COVID-19 (dated by TCRdb to about 2020). Background on the whole study: Collaborator samples came from the United States, Italy and Spain and covered acute and convalescent phases of COVID-19. The material from the prospective study consisted of cDNA or gDNA derived from T cells, B-cell-depleted T cells, or PBMCs. Deeply sampled blood TCRbeta repertoires from subjects exposed to, actively infected with, or recovered from COVID-19 were included in the dataset. The repertoires were released in a freely available public database meant as a resource for research on the immune response to SARS-CoV-2. Samples came from the ongoing ImmuneRACE study (first 160 participants) plus 1,254 subjects from 6 global collaborators. Nearly every sample came with metadata listing a de-identified subject ID, COVID-19 status, age in years and sex. HLA class I and class II types, where available, came from metadata supplied by the sample provider rather than from assay-based typing.

TCRbeta CDR3 regions were amplified from genomic DNA using the immunoSEQ Assay, a bias-controlled multiplex PCR. The study's own analysis went as follows. The number of nucleated cells in each sample was estimated from the amplification of reference gene primers within the assay. Sequence reads were collapsed and filtered to measure the absolute abundance of every unique TCRbeta CDR3 rearrangement. For each sample, productive Simpson clonality was calculated as the square root of Simpson's diversity index across productive rearrangements. As stored in TCRdb, this immuneACCESS dataset retains in-frame rearrangements with V and J assigned. A fraction of the clones does not appear; measured against another copy, unresolved V genes explain less than half of the discrepancy, and the remainder lacks a known reason. D and trimming were read from the DNA, whereas the V and J calls and clone size are those reported in that table. The sample records some 80,000 clones, about 87% of which are singletons. The ten largest clones add up to roughly 8% of the sample.

The paper as a whole reports these results and caveats: The amount of clinical and demographic metadata varied by source and participant and was provided uncurated.

Comment on this clone: Its antigen remains undetermined. The record has no base qualities; no much larger clone is one base away.

Whole blood was collected in K2EDTA tubes by collaborating institutions according to the institutions' own protocols. Collaborator samples were shipped for TCRbeta analysis as frozen whole blood, isolated PBMCs, or DNA extracted from either sample type. Spanning cysteine to phenylalanine, the CDR3 consists of 12 amino acids. CDR3 DNA is the only sequence kept; it has 36 bases, read in frame from the first base. Trimming costs V 1 base and J 8 bases, and their ends lie 9 bases apart. The CDR1 and CDR2 encoded by the germline V gene are SGHTS and YDEGEE. The sequencing sample was made of peripheral blood. Recombination joined TRBV5-8 with TRBJ1-2; the D segment cannot be called with confidence. This sequence originates from a man at least 80 years old with active or convalescent COVID-19. The DNA sequence follows: TGTGCCAGCAGCTTGAGAGGGTACGGCTACACCTTC. This gives the protein CASSLRGYGYTF.